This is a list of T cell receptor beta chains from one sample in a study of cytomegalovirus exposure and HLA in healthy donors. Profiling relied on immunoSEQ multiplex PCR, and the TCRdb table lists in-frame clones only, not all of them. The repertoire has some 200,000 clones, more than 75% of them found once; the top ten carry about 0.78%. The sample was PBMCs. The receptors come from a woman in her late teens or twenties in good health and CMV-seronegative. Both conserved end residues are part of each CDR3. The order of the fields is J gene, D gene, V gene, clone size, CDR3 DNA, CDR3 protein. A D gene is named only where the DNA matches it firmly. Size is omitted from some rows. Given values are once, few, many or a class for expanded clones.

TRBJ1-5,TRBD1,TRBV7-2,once,TGTGCCAGCAGCCCAAATATACAGGGGCAGGGACAGCCCCAGCATTTT,CASSPNIQGQGQPQHF
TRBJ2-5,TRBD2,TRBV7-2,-,TGTGCCAGCAGCCGCAGCGGGGGTGAGACCCAGTACTTC,CASSRSGGETQYF
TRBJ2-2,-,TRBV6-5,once,TGTGCCAGCAGGGGGAGAACAAGTCCCGGGGAGCTGTTTTTT,CASRGRTSPGELFF
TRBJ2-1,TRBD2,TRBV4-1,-,TGCGCCAGCAGCCAAGCCGGGACTAGCCGGACCTATGAGCAGTTCTTC,CASSQAGTSRTYEQFF
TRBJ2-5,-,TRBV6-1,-,TGTGCCAGCAGTGACCCAGGGAACCAAGAGACCCAGTACTTC,CASSDPGNQETQYF
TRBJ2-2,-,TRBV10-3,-,TGTGCCATCAGTGACGGTGGCGGGGAGCTGTTTTTT,CAISDGGGELFF
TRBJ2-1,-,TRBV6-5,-,TGTGCCAGACGTCTGTGGCCTTACAATGAGCAGTTCTTC,CARRLWPYNEQFF
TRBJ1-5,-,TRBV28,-,TGTGCCAGCAGTCGACGACAGAGCAATCAGCCCCAGCATTTT,CASSRRQSNQPQHF
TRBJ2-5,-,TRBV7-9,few,TGTGCCAGCAGCTTAAACTTCCAAGAGACCCAGTACTTC,CASSLNFQETQYF
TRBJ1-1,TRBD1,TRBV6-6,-,TGTGCCAGCAGCTACAGGGGTGAAACTGAAGCTTTCTTT,CASSYRGETEAFF
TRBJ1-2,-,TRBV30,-,TGTGCCTGGATTCTCGGGAACACTAACTATGGCTACACCTTC,CAWILGNTNYGYTF
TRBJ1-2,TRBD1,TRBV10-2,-,TGCGCCAGCACCCCTGGACAGGGATTCTATGGCTACACCTTC,CASTPGQGFYGYTF
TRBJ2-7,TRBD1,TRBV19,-,TGTGCCAGTAGTGGAAGGACAGGCATTGAGTACGAGCAGTACTTC,CASSGRTGIEYEQYF
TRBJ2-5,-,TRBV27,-,TGTGCCAGCTCCGGGAAAGAGACCCAGTACTTC,CASSGKETQYF
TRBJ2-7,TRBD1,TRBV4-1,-,TGCGCCAGCAGCCAAGTCCAGGGGGCGTCCGAGCAGTACTTC,CASSQVQGASEQYF
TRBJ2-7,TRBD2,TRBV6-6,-,TGTGCCAGCAGCGAACCGGGGCTAGCGGTCACCTACGAGCAGTACTTC,CASSEPGLAVTYEQYF
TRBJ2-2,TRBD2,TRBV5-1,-,TGCGCCAGCAGTCAAGTTGGACTAGCGGGAACCGGGGAGCTGTTTTTT,CASSQVGLAGTGELFF
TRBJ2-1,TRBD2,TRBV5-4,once,TGTGCCAGCAGCTTGGCTGGCGGGGGTTCTCCCTACAATGAGCAGTTCTTC,CASSLAGGGSPYNEQFF
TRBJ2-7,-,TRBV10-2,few,TGCGCCAGCAGGGGGATGCGGGTAGGGTACTTC,CASRGMRVGYF
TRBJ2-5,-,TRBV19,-,TGTGCCAGTAGTATAGCAGGGGGGAGACGAGAGACCCAGTACTTC,CASSIAGGRRETQYF
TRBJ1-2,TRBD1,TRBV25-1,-,TGTGCCAGCAGTGAATCGGGCGGGACAGGGCATGGCTACACCTTC,CASSESGGTGHGYTF
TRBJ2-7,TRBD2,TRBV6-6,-,TGTGCCAGCAGTTCTACAGCGGGGTCCTACGAGCAGTACTTC,CASSSTAGSYEQYF
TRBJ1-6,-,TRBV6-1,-,TGTGCCAGCCGAGGCTCGCATTCACCCCTCCACTTT,CASRGSHSPLHF